Below, 13 T cell receptor beta chains from the same sample are listed, as sequenced in a study of T-cell reconstitution after alpha-beta-depleted transplantation in children. During its preparation, the TCRbeta library received unique molecular identifiers. TCRdb called the PCR reads again in MiXCR, with one record for every CDR3 protein. The sample gives roughly 490,000 distinct CDR3 sequences, about an eighth of which show up once; 12% to 15% is in the top ten. The specimen was PBMCs, mostly from graft donor cells, collected 180 days after TCRalphabeta/CD19-depleted stem cell transplant. The origin of the receptors is a female patient younger than 10 who had a stem cell transplant for aplastic anemia, so the T cells may come from the graft donor.

This clonotype turned up a few times. This rearrangement joins TRBV20-1 to TRBJ2-5; D assignment may be TRBD1 or TRBD2 (5 bases each). The CDR3 runs 14 residues. CDR1 is DFQATT and CDR2 is SNEGSKA in the germline V gene (reference sequence). Trimming stripped 6 bases from V and 7 bases from J, with 21 bases between. The CDR3 coding sequence is TGCAGTGCCCCAGGGACCCCAACCACGAGGACCCAGTACTTC. Translated, it gives CSAPGTPTTRTQYF.

The chain joins TRBV6-5 to TRBJ2-5; TRBD2 is a possible D gene (6 bases). This CDR3 is built from 14 residues. V lost 2 bases and J 5 bases, leaving 12 bases between the germline ends. The germline gives CDR1 MNHEY, CDR2 SVGAGI. The CDR3 sequence is CASSYRLDGETQYF. CDR3 nucleotide sequence: TGTGCCAGCAGTTACCGACTAGATGGGGAGACCCAGTACTTC.

CDR3 region: CASSQGAGGNWHNGYTF. Here the CDR3 DNA reads TGTGCCAGCAGCCAAGGGGCAGGAGGGAATTGGCATAATGGCTACACCTTC. J is TRBJ1-2 and V is TRBV3-1, with no clear D. Deletions cut 1 base from V and 6 bases from J, with 21 bases between. This CDR3 comprises 17 residues. The germline gives CDR1 LGHDT, CDR2 YNNKEL (reference sequence).

This clonotype was counted only a few times. The chain is built from TRBV7-2 and TRBJ2-6; TRBD1 or TRBD2 may be the D gene (5 bases each). This CDR3 spans 17 amino acids. V was shortened by 4 bases and J by 0 bases, with 13 bases between the two germline ends. Per the germline V gene, CDR1 is SGHTA and CDR2 is FQGNSA. In DNA form, the CDR3 reads TGTGCCAGCAGCTCCCGGCTGGGGGTCTCTGGGGCCAACGTCCTGACTTTC. Protein sequence: CASSSRLGVSGANVLTF.

This clonotype was seen only a few times. The rearrangement links TRBV7-2 to TRBJ2-1; either TRBD1 or TRBD2 may fit D (5 bases each). V dropped 5 bases and J dropped 12 bases, with 17 bases sitting between them. This CDR3 has 13 residues. Germline loops: CDR1 SGHTA, CDR2 FQGNSA. CDR3 residues: CASSLRWSGGQFF. The CDR3, as DNA: TGTGCCAGCAGCCTCCGGTGGTCTGGGGGGCAGTTCTTC.

V usage is TRBV15 and J usage is TRBJ2-1; TRBD2 aligns across 7 bases. Per the germline V gene, CDR1 is LNHNV and CDR2 is YYDKDF (reference sequence). V was pared by 1 base and J by 6 bases, with 9 bases of the junction left unmatched. The CDR3 covers 16 residues. The CDR3 here is CATSRGRETSRNEQFF. The CDR3 nucleotides are TGTGCCACCAGCAGAGGGCGGGAGACTAGTCGCAATGAGCAGTTCTTC.

This clonotype turned up a few times. The chain recombines TRBV7-8 with TRBJ2-1, with 14 positions matching TRBD2. Germline V gene sequence: CDR1 SGHVS, CDR2 FQNEAQ. The V segment lost 4 bases and the J segment 10 bases; nucleotides outside the gene matches: 3. There are 14 residues in the CDR3. CDR3 amino acids: CASSSRTSGGEQFF. In DNA, the CDR3 is TGTGCCAGCAGCTCCCGGACTAGCGGGGGGGAGCAGTTCTTC. Full variable domain (outside the CDR3, taken from reference TRBV7-8 and TRBJ2-1): GAGVSQSPRYKVAKRGQDVALRCDPISGHVSLFWYQQALGQGPEFLTYFQNEAQLDKSGLPSDRFFAERPEGSVSTLKIQRTQQEDSAVYLCASSSRTSGGEQFFGPGTRLTVL.

This clonotype came up many times. This chain connects TRBV29-1 to TRBJ1-1; D gene uncertain. CDR1 SQVTM and CDR2 ANQGSEA come from the germline V gene. The CDR3 extends over 14 amino acids. Trimming removed 1 base from V and 1 base from J, with 10 bases in between. CDR3: CSVEVQGRNTEAFF. CDR3 in DNA: TGCAGCGTTGAAGTGCAAGGGAGGAACACTGAAGCTTTCTTT. The whole variable domain, filled in from reference TRBV29-1 and TRBJ1-1, reads SAVISQKPSRDICQRGTSLTIQCQVDSQVTMMFWYRQQPGQSLTLIATANQGSEATYESGFVIDKFPISRPNLTFSTLTVSNMSPEDSSIYLCSVEVQGRNTEAFFGQGTRLTVV.

There are a few counts of this clonotype. The chain is built from TRBV7-6 and TRBJ2-5; D unresolved. The CDR3 runs to 12 residues. V gave up 5 bases and J gave up 5 bases, with 9 bases separating them. The germline V gene encodes CDR1 SGHVS and CDR2 FNYEAQ. The CDR3, as DNA: TGTGCCAGCAGCCGTTCCCCGGAGACCCAGTACTTC. It specifies CASSRSPETQYF.

The V call is TRBV6-1, the J call TRBJ2-7; no clear D. V dropped 2 bases and J dropped 4 bases, with 3 bases sitting between them. From germline, CDR1 is MNHNS and CDR2 SASEGT. This CDR3 is built from 11 residues. This chain's CDR3 is CASSELYEQYV. DNA for the CDR3: TGTGCCAGCAGTGAATTGTACGAGCAGTACGTC.

This clonotype occurred a few times. The chain carries TRBV19 and TRBJ2-7; no clear D. The CDR3 runs to 13 residues. The germline V and J ends were trimmed by 1 base and 2 bases, with 6 bases remaining between them. From germline, CDR1 is LNHDA and CDR2 SQIVND (reference sequence). The CDR3, as DNA: TGTGCCAGTAGTATAGGGCAGGCCTACGAGCAGTACGTC. It is translated as CASSIGQAYEQYV.

The CDR3 DNA reads as TGCAGTGCTCCTCCACCGCCGTATCATACGCAGTATTTT. Translated: CSAPPPPYHTQYF. V is TRBV20-1 and J is TRBJ2-3; no firm D call. V lost 5 bases and J 7 bases, leaving 16 bases between the germline ends. The CDR3 loop spans 13 amino acids. Germline V gene data show CDR1 as DFQATT and CDR2 as SNEGSKA (reference sequence).

V is TRBV6-2 or TRBV6-3 and J is TRBJ2-7, with a possible D match to TRBD2 (5 bases). The length of the CDR3 is 10 residues. The germline V gene has CDR1 MNHEY and CDR2 SVGEGT. Deletions cut 7 bases from V and 7 bases from J, with 8 bases between. The CDR3 bases are TGTGCCAGCACCCCGGGAGAGCAGTACGTC. Its protein product is CASTPGEQYV.